Listed below are T cell receptor beta chains from one sample, sequenced in a study of T cells after yellow fever vaccination. Via MiXCR, TCRdb re-called the 5' RACE reads, giving one row per CDR3 protein. The table lists 600,000 to 750,000 distinct CDR3 sequences, 9% to 15% of them singletons. The starting material was PBMCs, obtained on the day of the yellow fever booster vaccination. These receptor sequences come from a man aged 25-45 years who received the YFV17D yellow fever vaccine. CDR3s leave out the opening cysteine and the closing phenylalanine or tryptophan. Each record gives: CDR3 protein, V gene.

CDR3: SASGTGAYGYT
V: TRBV20-1

CDR3: ASSSRLAGATYEQY
V: TRBV7-2

CDR3: SARSSGSGTSYEQY
V: TRBV20-1

CDR3: ASSPQGVGLF
V: TRBV12-3/TRBV12-4

CDR3: ASSLVGTSQTGELF
V: TRBV7-2

CDR3: SVRRDSVSGTQY
V: TRBV29-1

CDR3: ASRMGFQPQH
V: TRBV7-9

CDR3: ASSQVVDTQY
V: TRBV3-1

CDR3: ASSPPPRESYNEQF
V: TRBV7-9

CDR3: ASRKLAGPADTQY
V: TRBV6-1

CDR3: ASSLDLKGPQH
V: TRBV3-1

CDR3: ASTTGRYNEQF
V: TRBV12-3/TRBV12-4

CDR3: ASSFLGATNDKLF
V: TRBV6-5

CDR3: ASSFRKNYGYT
V: TRBV6-7

CDR3: ASTLSGLAGDKNIQY
V: TRBV28

CDR3: SARGLAGDEQY
V: TRBV20-1

CDR3: ASSLDRSGEQF
V: TRBV7-7

CDR3: SARHTGLAGGKETQY
V: TRBV20-1

CDR3: SAPDRSARGTDTQY
V: TRBV20-1

CDR3: ASFWDSVDNTEAF
V: TRBV7-9

CDR3: SGADGYYGYT
V: TRBV29-1

CDR3: ASSSLERPDTQY
V: TRBV5-6

CDR3: ASTLAGAAEAF
V: TRBV7-9

CDR3: ASSSGQGASYNSPLH
V: TRBV27

CDR3: SATASGTGELF
V: TRBV20-1

CDR3: SASSLACSYEQY
V: TRBV20-1

CDR3: ASSQGIEGIMYNEQF
V: TRBV4-3

CDR3: RPLPGEQY
V: TRBV20-1

CDR3: ASSLTSWASGRVKTQY
V: TRBV7-3

CDR3: AISVGPNEQF
V: TRBV10-3

CDR3: ASRRVQGDQPQH
V: TRBV19

CDR3: SAVAGDTYEQY
V: TRBV29-1

CDR3: ASSSPGEATYEQY
V: TRBV7-9

CDR3: ASSLEISPLLAKNIQY
V: TRBV11-2

CDR3: ASSRTQNTEAF
V: TRBV7-2

CDR3: ASSVLAGSGETQY
V: TRBV9

CDR3: ASSPPGRGETQY
V: TRBV18

CDR3: ATSDSPAGEYNEQF
V: TRBV24-1

CDR3: AIRDRVEAF
V: TRBV10-3

CDR3: ASQNSGANVLT
V: TRBV25-1

CDR3: SARVLQGAGYGYT
V: TRBV20-1

CDR3: SARGVGWGASTDTQY
V: TRBV20-1

CDR3: ASSFSGVVEKLF
V: TRBV28

CDR3: ASSSPGQALFTDTQY
V: TRBV7-9

CDR3: SVEPGQGSGLYT
V: TRBV29-1

CDR3: ASSVALASGGYNEQF
V: TRBV9

CDR3: ASSRSPGGLGEQY
V: TRBV7-2

CDR3: ASSLPGQGAKEQY
V: TRBV3-1

CDR3: AWRQGATYEQY
V: TRBV30

CDR3: SARGGYSNQPQH
V: TRBV20-1